This T cell receptor (beta chain) was observed in a study of T cells in Graves' hyperthyroidism and ophthalmopathy. Overall study context: Peripheral blood sampling occurred at initial diagnosis, before any treatment. Findings and limits, study-wide: The majority of expanded thyroid clonotypes above 0.001 also appeared in blood.

Diagnosis of hyperthyroidism was new in patients aged 18 to 65, and its duration was under 2 months. Diagnoses were established using clinical symptoms, serum thyroxine and TRAb, thyroid ultrasound and orbital computed tomography. Amplification targeted TCR beta CDR3 regions from RNA transcripts. First-round RT-PCR with HTBI primers amplified the TCR CDR3 region. One entry per CDR3 protein results from TCRdb running MiXCR on the multiplex PCR reads. The profile shows over 250,000 distinct CDR3 sequences, less than 30% of them singletons. This CDR3 contains 15 residues. V lost 7 bases, J lost 3 bases, and 8 bases stayed unmatched. CDR1 ENHRY and CDR2 SYGVKD come from the germline V gene. This clonotype came up many times. What it recognizes is unknown.

The chain carries TRBV10-3 and TRBJ2-2; 7 bases align to TRBD2. The sequenced sample consisted of blood. This sequence was found in a man in his forties with Graves' hyperthyroidism that later progressed to Graves' ophthalmopathy. CDR3 DNA sequence: TGTGCCATCACCTCGACTAGCCCTGACACCGGGGAGCTGTTTTTT. Translating gives CAITSTSPDTGELFF.